Listed here are 3 T cell receptor beta chains from one sample, sequenced in a study of a mutant IDH1 vaccine in newly diagnosed glioma. As to time point: baseline, week 1 (first vaccination visit). The treatment was: pre-vaccination baseline after standard-of-care therapy. The assay was immunoSEQ multiplex PCR, and TCRdb's table has in-frame clones only and misses some. This table has around 50,000 clones, 75% to 90% appearing once. Sequencing used PBMCs, obtained from a glioma patient treated with radiotherapy, temozolomide or both. Source of these receptors: a man aged 40-49 years with glioma.

V usage is TRBV19 and J usage is TRBJ2-1; D is perhaps TRBD2 (6 bases). The V gene's germline CDR1 is LNHDA and CDR2 SQIVND (reference sequence). The CDR3 has 15 residues. Trimming removed 4 bases from V and 7 bases from J, with 17 bases in between. Here the CDR3 reads CASSRRPSAGNEQFF. The CDR3, as DNA: TGTGCCAGTAGTAGGAGGCCGTCAGCGGGTAATGAGCAGTTCTTC.

The chain carries TRBV2 and TRBJ2-7; tentative D call: TRBD2 (7 bases). CDR1 is SNHLY and CDR2 is FYNNEI in the germline V gene. V was pared by 8 bases and J by 0 bases, with 14 bases between. This CDR3 contains 14 residues. CDR3 nucleotides: TGTGCCAGCTTGGGGGGGCCCCCCTCCTACGAGCAGTACTTC. Its protein is CASLGGPPSYEQYF. Full variable domain (outside the CDR3, taken from reference TRBV2 and TRBJ2-7): EPEVTQTPSHQVTQMGQEVILRCVPISNHLYFYWYRQILGQKVEFLVSFYNNEISEKSEIFDDQFSVERPDGSNFTLKIRSTKLEDSAMYFCASLGGPPSYEQYFGPGTRLTVT.

The CDR3 spells CASSRGTSQSTDTQYF. Here the CDR3 DNA reads TGTGCCAGCAGCCGTGGGACTAGCCAAAGCACAGATACGCAGTATTTT. The rearrangement uses TRBV7-2 and TRBJ2-3, with 9 bases matching TRBD2. The germline V gene encodes CDR1 SGHTA and CDR2 FQGNSA. J was trimmed by 0 bases and V by 5 bases; bases with no gene match: 6. This CDR3 region has 16 residues.